The 6 T cell receptor beta chains listed next were all sequenced from one sample in a study of T-cell reconstitution after alpha-beta-depleted transplantation in children. The authors prepared the TCRbeta library with unique molecular identifiers. Via MiXCR, TCRdb re-called the PCR reads, giving one row per CDR3 protein. The sample holds 180,000 or so distinct CDR3 sequences, 6.3% seen once. Sequencing was performed on PBMCs, taken before TCRalphabeta/CD19-depleted stem cell transplant. The receptors stem from a girl less than two years old with combined immunodeficiency, due to receive a stem cell transplant.

This chain uses TRBV4-1 with TRBJ2-1, with D perhaps TRBD1 or TRBD2 (5 bases each). V dropped 0 bases and J dropped 4 bases, with 16 bases sitting between them. Germline V gene lookup returns CDR1 MGHRA and CDR2 YSYEKL. This CDR3 has 17 residues. The CDR3 reads CASSQDTGAAMYNEQFF. The CDR3 DNA follows: TGCGCCAGCAGCCAAGATACCGGGGCCGCCATGTACAATGAGCAGTTCTTC.

This clonotype was observed at least ten times. This chain joins TRBV7-8 and TRBJ2-3; 9 nucleotides line up with TRBD2. Germline V gives CDR1 SGHVS, CDR2 FQNEAQ. The CDR3 is 20 residues long. The V and J ends lost 4 bases and 4 bases, in that order; junction bases with no gene match: 21. CDR3: CASSSYPERISGSRADTQYF. CDR3 bases: TGTGCCAGCAGCTCTTATCCCGAGAGAATTAGCGGGAGTCGTGCAGATACGCAGTATTTT.

This clonotype was seen a few times. The V and J genes are TRBV20-1 and TRBJ2-1; TRBD2 matches at 10 bases. The CDR3 loop spans 17 amino acids. CDR1 and CDR2 (germline): DFQATT, SNEGSKA (reference sequence). V shed 4 bases and J 5 bases; nucleotides not matched to a gene: 14. The CDR3 DNA reads as TGCAGTGCTATCCGGTCCGCAGCGGGGGGGCACCACAATGAGCAGTTCTTC. Protein sequence: CSAIRSAAGGHHNEQFF.

This clonotype was counted at least ten times. The genes are TRBV28 and TRBJ2-7, with 8 bases identical to TRBD2. V lost 4 bases and J lost 4; bases outside the gene matches: 18. The CDR3 covers 18 residues. Germline V CDR1 and CDR2: MDHEN, SYDVKM. The CDR3 protein is CASSSGTRGIEFGYEQYF. The CDR3 DNA follows: TGTGCCAGCAGTTCCGGGACTAGGGGAATTGAGTTCGGGTACGAGCAGTACTTC.

This clonotype appeared a few times. The chain carries TRBV11-2 and TRBJ2-7, with 13 bases aligning to TRBD2. V lost 5 bases and J lost 1; bases outside the gene matches: 8. The CDR3 runs 17 residues. From germline, CDR1 is SGHAT and CDR2 FQNNGV. CDR3 amino acids: CASSPGVGLAGSYEQYF. The CDR3 DNA sequence: TGTGCCAGCAGCCCAGGGGTGGGACTAGCGGGGTCCTACGAGCAGTACTTC.

This clonotype was recorded at least ten times. The gene calls are TRBV4-3 and TRBJ2-1, with D unclear. This CDR3 has 12 amino acids. The V and J ends lost 4 bases and 7 bases respectively, with 8 bases between them. CDR1 and CDR2 from the germline V gene are LGHNA and YSLEER. The CDR3 is CASSRLGNEQFF. The CDR3 DNA reads TGCGCCAGCAGCCGCCTTGGGAATGAGCAGTTCTTC.